The entry that follows covers one TCR beta chain sequence. Sequencing was performed with immunoSEQ multiplex PCR; in TCRdb, only in-frame clones are kept and a portion is missing. The repertoire holds 65,000 to 80,000 clones, with 85% to 90% as singletons. CDR1 and CDR2 from the germline V gene are MDHEN and SYDVKM. V was pared by 5 bases and J by 4 bases, with 4 bases of the junction left unmatched. The CDR3 has 14 residues. The data are from a study of chemoradiotherapy in HPV16-positive cancers. The TCR comes from a human donor with HPV-associated anogenital cancer. The J gene is TRBJ2-2, the V gene TRBV28; 7 bases fit TRBD1. The sample here was blood, taken from a patient who underwent chemoradiotherapy. The CDR3 DNA sequence: TGTGCCAGCAGTCCACAGGGGCCCACCGGGGAGCTGTTTTTT. Protein: CASSPQGPTGELFF.